This T cell receptor (beta chain) was recorded in a study of OX40 agonist ivuxolimab in advanced cancers. Study results and caveats: Near-lowest levels of clonal expansion characterized partial responders at 0.1-3.0 mg/kg.

As to this clone: Its antigen is not identified.

The data were produced by immunoSEQ multiplex PCR, yet TCRdb's version contains in-frame clones alone and is incomplete. Among just over 90,000 clones listed, 85% to 95% were seen once. Collection of blood occurred at baseline, at cycle 4 day 1, and at cycle 7 day 1. Per the germline V gene, CDR1 is MDHEN and CDR2 is SYDVKM. The trim removed 5 bases at V and 2 bases at J, leaving 3 bases unmatched. The CDR3 totals 13 residues. The specimen comprised CD4+ or CD8+ T cells sorted from blood, sampled in a trial of the OX40 agonist ivuxolimab. The genes are TRBV28 and TRBJ2-7, with TRBD2 matching over 7 bases. This receptor was identified in an adult with an advanced solid tumor such as melanoma, head and neck, liver or kidney cancer. The CDR3 loop reads CASSLRGAYEQYF. CDR3 nucleotide sequence: TGTGCCAGCAGTCTACGGGGGGCCTACGAGCAGTACTTC.